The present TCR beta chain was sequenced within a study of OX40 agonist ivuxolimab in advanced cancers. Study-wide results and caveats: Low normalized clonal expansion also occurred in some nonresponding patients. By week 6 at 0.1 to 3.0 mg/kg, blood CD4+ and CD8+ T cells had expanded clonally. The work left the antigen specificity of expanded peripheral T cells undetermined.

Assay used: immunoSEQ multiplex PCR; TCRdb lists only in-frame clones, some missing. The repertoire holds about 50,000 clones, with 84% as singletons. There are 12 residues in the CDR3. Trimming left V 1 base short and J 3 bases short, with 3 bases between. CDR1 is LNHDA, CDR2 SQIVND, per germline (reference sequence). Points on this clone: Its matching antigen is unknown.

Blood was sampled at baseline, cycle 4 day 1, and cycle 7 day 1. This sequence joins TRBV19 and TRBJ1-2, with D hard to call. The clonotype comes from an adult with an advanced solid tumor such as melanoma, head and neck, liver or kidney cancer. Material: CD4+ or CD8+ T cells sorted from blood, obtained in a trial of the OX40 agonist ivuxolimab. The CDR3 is CASSIADYGYTF. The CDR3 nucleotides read TGTGCCAGTAGTATAGCTGACTATGGCTACACCTTC.